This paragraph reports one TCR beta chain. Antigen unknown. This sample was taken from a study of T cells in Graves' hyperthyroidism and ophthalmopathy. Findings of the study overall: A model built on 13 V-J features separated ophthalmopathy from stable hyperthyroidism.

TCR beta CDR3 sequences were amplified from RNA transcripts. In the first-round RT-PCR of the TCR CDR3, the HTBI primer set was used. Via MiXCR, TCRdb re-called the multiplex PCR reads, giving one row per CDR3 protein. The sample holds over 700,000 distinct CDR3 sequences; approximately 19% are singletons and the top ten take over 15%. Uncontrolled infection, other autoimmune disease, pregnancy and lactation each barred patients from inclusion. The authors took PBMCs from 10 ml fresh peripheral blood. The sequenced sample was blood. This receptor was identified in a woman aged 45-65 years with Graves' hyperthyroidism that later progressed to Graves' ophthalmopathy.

The CDR3 DNA sequence: TGTGCCAGCAGCCGAATGGTTAATAGCAATCAGCCCCAGCATTTT. This encodes CASSRMVNSNQPQHF. V and J are TRBV5-5 and TRBJ1-5; D ambiguous. The CDR3 covers 15 residues. Germline V gene data show CDR1 as SGHKS and CDR2 as YYEKEE (reference sequence). Trimming pared 4 bases from V and 0 bases from J, leaving 11 bases between.